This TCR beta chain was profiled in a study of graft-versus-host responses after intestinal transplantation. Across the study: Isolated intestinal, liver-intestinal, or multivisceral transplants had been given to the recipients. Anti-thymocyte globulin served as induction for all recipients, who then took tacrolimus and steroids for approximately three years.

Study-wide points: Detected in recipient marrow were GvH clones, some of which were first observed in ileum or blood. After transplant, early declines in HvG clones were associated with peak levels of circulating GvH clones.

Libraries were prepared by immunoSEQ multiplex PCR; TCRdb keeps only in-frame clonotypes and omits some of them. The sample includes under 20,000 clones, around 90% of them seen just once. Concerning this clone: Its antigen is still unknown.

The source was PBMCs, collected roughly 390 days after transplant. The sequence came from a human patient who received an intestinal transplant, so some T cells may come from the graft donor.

CDR3 loop: CASSPNSGGAGETQYF. Written as DNA, the CDR3 is TGTGCCAGCAGCCCAAATAGCGGGGGGGCTGGTGAGACCCAGTACTTC. The chain couples TRBV11-2 to TRBJ2-5; 11 bases map to TRBD2. V was clipped by 5 bases and J by 5 bases; unmatched bases: 10. Germline V CDR1 and CDR2: SGHAT, FQNNGV. This CDR3 spans 16 amino acids.